A single count supports the clone carrying this T cell receptor beta chain. The antigen is not known. Researchers ran the PCR with 60 Vbeta and 13 Jbeta primers. Authors' processing steps: Later work found approximately 80 million unique TCR beta chains, with 9.5 million to 11 million shared. The assay was immunoSEQ multiplex PCR, and TCRdb's table has in-frame clones only and misses some. V, J and clone size are taken as reported in that table, and D and trimming were inferred from the DNA itself. The repertoire holds just under 95,000 clones, with about 83% as singletons. V was shortened by 0 bases and J by 8 bases, with 15 bases between the two germline ends. Germline V gives CDR1 KGHSY, CDR2 FQNENV. The length of the CDR3 is 15 residues. The data originate from a study of cytomegalovirus exposure and HLA in healthy donors. Overall study findings and caveats: The availability of immune exposure information extended only to CMV serostatus. Investigators reported 150 to 200 TCR beta chains as tied to cytomegalovirus.

The chain uses TRBV16 and TRBJ2-3, with D possibly matching TRBD2 (6 bases). Material: PBMCs. The TCR originated in a young woman in good health and CMV-seropositive. The CDR3 sequence is CASSQSRRGWGTQYF. The CDR3 nucleotides are TGTGCCAGCAGCCAATCAAGGCGGGGCTGGGGTACGCAGTATTTT.